This is a list of T cell receptor beta chains from one sample in a study of CXCR3-negative and CXCR3-positive naive CD8 T cells. TCRdb re-analyzed the 5' RACE reads; it lists each CDR3 protein once, without DNA. The table lists roughly 41,000 distinct CDR3 sequences, with more than 7.5% in the top ten. The sequenced material came from memory CD8+ T cells from blood. The source of these receptors is a human donor in good health. Some clones in this sample may be carry-over from other donors' samples. Each CDR3 is given with its conserved first and last residue. Each record gives: V gene, CDR3 length, J gene, CDR3 protein.

>TRBV5-1|12|TRBJ2-7
CASSQVRNEQYF
>TRBV12-3/TRBV12-4|15|TRBJ2-3
CASSLNPGSADTQYF
>TRBV6-6|16|TRBJ1-1
CASSYSRVAMNTEAFF
>TRBV29-1|14|TRBJ1-1
CSVDGTDEGTEAFF
>TRBV28|17|TRBJ2-2
CASSQIWTGSNTGELFF
>TRBV28|14|TRBJ2-5
CASSSDRGRGTQYF
>TRBV12-3/TRBV12-4|16|TRBJ1-6
CASSPAGQGNYSPLHF
>TRBV29-1|12|TRBJ2-7
CSVEGDPHEQYF
>TRBV29-1|12|TRBJ1-1
CSVEGRGIEAFF
>TRBV4-3|13|TRBJ2-7
CASSQEEGYEQYF